The clone carrying this T cell receptor (beta chain) was seen a handful of times. Its antigen is not identified. The data belong to a study of T cells in localized non-small cell lung cancer. The repertoire was sequenced with immunoSEQ multiplex PCR; TCRdb's copy has only in-frame clones and lacks some. The data show approximately 920 clones, about 18% seen once. The V gene end was trimmed by 9 bases and the J gene end by 3 bases; junction bases not matched to a gene: 6. Per germline, CDR1 MNHGY and CDR2 SAAAGT. The CDR3 consists of 13 residues. General study points: Multi-region tumor sequencing was not done, so intratumor heterogeneity could not be excluded. Highest T cell clonality was seen in uninvolved adjacent lung, surpassing that measured in tumor. For the top 100 tumor clones, a median around 61 also appeared in adjacent lung.

The starting material was normal lung tissue next to the tumor, obtained before any cancer treatment. The source of this sequence is an older female donor with stage II squamous cell lung carcinoma. This sequence joins TRBV6-8 and TRBJ1-1; 8 bases match TRBD1. The CDR3 protein is CASRTGTDTEAFF. In DNA form, the CDR3 reads TGTGCCAGTCGGACAGGGACAGACACTGAAGCTTTCTTT.